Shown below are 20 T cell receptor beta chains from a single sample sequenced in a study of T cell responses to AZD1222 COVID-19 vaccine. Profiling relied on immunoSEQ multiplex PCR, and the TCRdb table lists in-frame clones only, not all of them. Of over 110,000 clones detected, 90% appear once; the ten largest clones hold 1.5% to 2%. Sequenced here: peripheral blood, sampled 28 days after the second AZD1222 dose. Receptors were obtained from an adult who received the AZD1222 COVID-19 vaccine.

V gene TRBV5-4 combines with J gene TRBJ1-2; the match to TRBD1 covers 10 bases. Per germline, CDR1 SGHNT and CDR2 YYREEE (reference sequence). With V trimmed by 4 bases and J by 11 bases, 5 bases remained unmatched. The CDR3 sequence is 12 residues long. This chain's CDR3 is CASSPQDRGYTF. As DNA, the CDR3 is TGTGCCAGCAGCCCCCAGGACAGGGGGTACACCTTC.

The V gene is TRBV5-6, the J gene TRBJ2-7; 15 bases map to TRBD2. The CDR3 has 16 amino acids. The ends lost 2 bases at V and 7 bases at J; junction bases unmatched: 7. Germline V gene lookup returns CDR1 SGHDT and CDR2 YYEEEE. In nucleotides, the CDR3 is TGTGCCAGCAGCTTAGGGACTAGCGGGAGGCGACGGGAGCAGTACTTC. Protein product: CASSLGTSGRRREQYF.

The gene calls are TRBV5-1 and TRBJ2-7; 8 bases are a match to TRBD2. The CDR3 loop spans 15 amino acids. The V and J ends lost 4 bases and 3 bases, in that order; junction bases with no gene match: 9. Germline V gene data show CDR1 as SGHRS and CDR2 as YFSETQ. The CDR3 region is CASSQSGGNLYEQYF. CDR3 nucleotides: TGCGCCAGCAGCCAATCGGGGGGGAATCTCTACGAGCAGTACTTC.

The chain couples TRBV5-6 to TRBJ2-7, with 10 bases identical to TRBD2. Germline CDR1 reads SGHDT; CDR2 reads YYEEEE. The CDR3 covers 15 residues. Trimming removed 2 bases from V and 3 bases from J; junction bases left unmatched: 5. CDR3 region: CASSLMLAGDYEQYF. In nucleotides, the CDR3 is TGTGCCAGCAGCTTAATGCTAGCGGGAGACTACGAGCAGTACTTC.

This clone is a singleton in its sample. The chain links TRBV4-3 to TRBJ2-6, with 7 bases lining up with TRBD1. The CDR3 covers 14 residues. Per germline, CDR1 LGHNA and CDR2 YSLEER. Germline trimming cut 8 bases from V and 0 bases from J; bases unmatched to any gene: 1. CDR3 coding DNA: TGCGCCAGCGGGACAGCCTCTGGGGCCAACGTCCTGACTTTC. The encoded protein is CASGTASGANVLTF.

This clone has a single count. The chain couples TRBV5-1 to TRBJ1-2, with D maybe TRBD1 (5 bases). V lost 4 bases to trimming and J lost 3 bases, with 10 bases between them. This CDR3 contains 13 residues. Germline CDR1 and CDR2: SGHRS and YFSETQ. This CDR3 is CASSRGRDYGYTF. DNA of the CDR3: TGCGCCAGCAGCCGGGGACGGGACTATGGCTACACCTTC.

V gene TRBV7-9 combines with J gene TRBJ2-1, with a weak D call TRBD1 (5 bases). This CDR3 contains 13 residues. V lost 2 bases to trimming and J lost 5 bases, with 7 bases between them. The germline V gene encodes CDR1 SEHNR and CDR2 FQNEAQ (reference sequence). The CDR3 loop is CASSLKGNNEQFF. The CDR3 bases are TGTGCCAGCAGCTTAAAGGGGAACAATGAGCAGTTCTTC.

As DNA, the CDR3 is TGCGCCAGGGATTGGGGGTACGAGCAGTACGTC. Translation gives CARDWGYEQYV. The chain uses TRBV5-1 and TRBJ2-7; D is tentatively TRBD1 or TRBD2 (5 bases each). V lost 8 bases and J lost 4, with 10 bases in between. Germline V gives CDR1 SGHRS, CDR2 YFSETQ. The CDR3 contains 11 residues.

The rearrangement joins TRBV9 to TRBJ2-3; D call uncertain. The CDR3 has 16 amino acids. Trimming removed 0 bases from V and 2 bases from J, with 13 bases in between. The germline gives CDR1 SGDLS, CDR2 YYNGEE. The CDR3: CASSVEDTSVTDTQYF. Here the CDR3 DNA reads TGTGCCAGCAGCGTAGAAGATACCTCGGTCACAGATACGCAGTATTTT.

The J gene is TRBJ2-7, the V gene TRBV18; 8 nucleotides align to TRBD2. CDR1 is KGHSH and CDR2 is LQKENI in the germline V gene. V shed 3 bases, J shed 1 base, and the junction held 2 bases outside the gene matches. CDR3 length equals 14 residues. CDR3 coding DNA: TGTGCCAGCTCACCGAGCGGGGGATCCTACGAGCAGTACTTC. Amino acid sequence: CASSPSGGSYEQYF.

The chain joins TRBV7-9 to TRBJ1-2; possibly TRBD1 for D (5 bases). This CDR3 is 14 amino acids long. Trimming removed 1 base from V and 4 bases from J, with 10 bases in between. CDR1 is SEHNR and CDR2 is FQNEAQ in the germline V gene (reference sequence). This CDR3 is CASSLGGAVYGYTF. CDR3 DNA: TGTGCCAGCAGCTTAGGAGGGGCAGTCTATGGCTACACCTTC.

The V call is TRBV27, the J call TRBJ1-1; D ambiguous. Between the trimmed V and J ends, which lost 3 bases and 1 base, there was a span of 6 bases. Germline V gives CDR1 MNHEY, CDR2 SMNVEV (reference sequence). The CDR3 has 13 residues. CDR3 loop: CASSLGENTEAFF. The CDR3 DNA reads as TGTGCCAGCAGTTTGGGCGAGAACACTGAAGCTTTCTTT.

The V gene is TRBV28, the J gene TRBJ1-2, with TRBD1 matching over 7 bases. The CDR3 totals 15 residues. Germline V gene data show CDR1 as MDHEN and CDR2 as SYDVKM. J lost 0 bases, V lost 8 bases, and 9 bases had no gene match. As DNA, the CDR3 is TGTGCCAGCGGCCTATCCGGGACAGCTAACTATGGCTACACCTTC. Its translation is CASGLSGTANYGYTF.

In DNA form, the CDR3 reads TGCGCCAGCAGCCCGGACAGGGTAGGAGGCAATGAGCAGTTCTTC. It translates to CASSPDRVGGNEQFF. The chain joins TRBV5-1 to TRBJ2-1; 8 positions agree with TRBD1. V gave up 4 bases and J gave up 6 bases; unmatched junction bases: 9. The CDR3 has 15 amino acids. Germline CDR1 reads SGHRS; CDR2 reads YFSETQ.

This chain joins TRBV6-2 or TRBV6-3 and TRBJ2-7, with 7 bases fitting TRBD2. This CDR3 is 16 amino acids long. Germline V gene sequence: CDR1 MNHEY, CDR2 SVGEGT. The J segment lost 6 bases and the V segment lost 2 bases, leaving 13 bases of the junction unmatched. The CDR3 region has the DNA TGTGCCAGCAGTTACGCCCGGTCTAGCGGCCCGTCCGAGCAGTACTTC. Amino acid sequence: CASSYARSSGPSEQYF.

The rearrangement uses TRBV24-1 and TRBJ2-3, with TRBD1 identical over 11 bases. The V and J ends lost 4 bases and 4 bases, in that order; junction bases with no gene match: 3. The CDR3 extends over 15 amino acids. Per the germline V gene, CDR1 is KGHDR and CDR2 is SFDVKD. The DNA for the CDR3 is TGTGCCACCAGTGACGGGGGACAGGGGGCAGATACGCAGTATTTT. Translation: CATSDGGQGADTQYF.

The CDR3: CASSLRRTGTGNQPQHF. For the CDR3, the DNA is TGTGCCAGCAGCTTGAGGCGAACCGGGACAGGCAATCAGCCCCAGCATTTT. The chain combines TRBV5-5 with TRBJ1-5; 7 positions agree with TRBD1. Germline values: CDR1 SGHKS, CDR2 YYEKEE (reference sequence). CDR3 length: 17 residues. V dropped 1 base and J dropped 2; count of bases not matched to a gene: 9. Combining the CDR3 with reference TRBV5-5 and TRBJ1-5 gives the whole variable domain DAGVTQSPTHLIKTRGQQVTLRCSPISGHKSVSWYQQVLGQGPQFIFQYYEKEERGRGNFPDRFSARQFPNYSSELNVNALLLGDSALYLCASSLRRTGTGNQPQHFGDGTRLSIL.

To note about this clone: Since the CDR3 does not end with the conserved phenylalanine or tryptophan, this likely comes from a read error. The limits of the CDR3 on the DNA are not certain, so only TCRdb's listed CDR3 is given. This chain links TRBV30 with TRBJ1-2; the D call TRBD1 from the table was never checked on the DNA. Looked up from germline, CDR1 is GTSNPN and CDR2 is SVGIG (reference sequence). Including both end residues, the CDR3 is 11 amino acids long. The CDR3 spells CAWSVRGGSEA.

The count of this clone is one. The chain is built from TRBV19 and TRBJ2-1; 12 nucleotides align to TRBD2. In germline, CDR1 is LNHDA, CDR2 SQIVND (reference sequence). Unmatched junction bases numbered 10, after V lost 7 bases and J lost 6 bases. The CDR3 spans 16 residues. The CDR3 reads CASMGILAGGRNEQFF. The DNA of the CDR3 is TGTGCCAGTATGGGGATACTAGCGGGAGGTCGCAATGAGCAGTTCTTC.

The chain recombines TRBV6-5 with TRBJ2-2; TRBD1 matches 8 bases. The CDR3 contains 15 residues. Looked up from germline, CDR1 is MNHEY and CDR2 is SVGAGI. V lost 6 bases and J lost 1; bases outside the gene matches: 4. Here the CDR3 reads CASRGGQVNTGELFF. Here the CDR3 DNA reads TGTGCCAGCAGAGGGGGACAGGTGAACACCGGGGAGCTGTTTTTT.